This entry describes one T cell receptor (beta chain). Antigen unknown. Germline values: CDR1 MNHNS, CDR2 SASEGT. There are 13 residues in the CDR3. Germline trimming cut 5 bases from V and 0 bases from J; bases unmatched to any gene: 0. Terminally differentiated effector memory CD45RA+ cells were excluded from the naive CD8 cells, which were CD45RO-negative and positively selected for CCR7. This specimen comes from a study of shared clonotypes between healthy human individuals. Study summary: The donors, a couple of women and a few men, were aged 18 to 49.

Study-wide results and limits: Sorted-subset samples were not fully sequenced, rarefaction indicated. Specimens sampled were limited to blood, with tissue repertoires likely differing.

Several immunoSEQ plates held equal portions of the genomic DNA taken from each subset. Sequencing was performed with immunoSEQ multiplex PCR; in TCRdb, only in-frame clones are kept and a portion is missing. The profile shows about 2,100,000 clones, about 92% of them singletons. Sample: naive CD8+ T cells from PBMCs. The rearrangement links TRBV6-1 to TRBJ1-2, with TRBD1 matching 7 bases. The sequence came from a man younger than 35 in good health. Some clones in this sample may be carry-over from other donors' samples. CDR3 sequence reads: CASSTGANYGYTF. CDR3 DNA sequence: TGTGCCAGCAGTACAGGGGCTAACTATGGCTACACCTTC.